The 15 T cell receptor beta chains below were found in one sample sequenced in a study of molecular identifiers for immune sequencing clone quantification (dated by TCRdb to the late 2010s). Library preparation employed PCR. Sequencing used an Illumina HiSeq 4000. In-frame beta chains were kept once TCRdb had trimmed the public reads at Q25 with fastp and called clones with MiXCR. Rows matching on CDR3 protein sequence are summarized as one entry with the most common DNA and genes. The sample table records around 86,000 distinct CDR3 sequences; under 20% of these occur just once. In total, the top ten clones hold 0.7% to 0.95% of the sample. The material sequenced was naive CD8+ T cells from blood, with Jurkat cell RNA spiked in. What this sample's cell subset or site label stands for: FACS-sorted CD8+CD4-CCR7+CD45RA+ naive T cells. These receptors originate from a human donor in good health. Some libraries in this study had Jurkat cell RNA spiked in.

A note on this clonotype: A read error may explain this, as a much larger clone is one base away. The chain couples TRBV4-3 to TRBJ1-1; D gene unclear. The CDR3 sequence is 16 residues long. CDR1 and CDR2 (germline): LGHNA, YSLEER. Between the trimmed V and J ends, which lost 1 base and 3 bases, there was a span of 15 bases. CDR3 bases: TGCGCCAGCAGCCAAGGACCCGGGAGGCAGGACACTGAAGCTTTCTTT. Translating it yields CASSQGPGRQDTEAFF.

This clonotype was detected many times. The V and J genes are TRBV27 and TRBJ2-5; 7 nucleotides align to TRBD1. The trim removed 3 bases at V and 5 bases at J, leaving 6 bases unmatched. CDR1 is MNHEY and CDR2 is SMNVEV in the germline V gene (reference sequence). The CDR3 is made up of 14 amino acids. In DNA, the CDR3 is TGTGCCAGCAGTTTGCAGGGGGTTTGGGAGACCCAGTACTTC. Protein: CASSLQGVWETQYF.

The sample holds many counts of this clonotype. V usage is TRBV29-1 and J usage is TRBJ2-3, with 10 nucleotides matching TRBD2. With V trimmed by 4 bases and J by 6 bases, 4 bases remained unmatched. This CDR3 spans 13 amino acids. Germline V gene lookup returns CDR1 SQVTM and CDR2 ANQGSEA. DNA of the CDR3: TGCAGCGTTGTCCTAGCGGGAGCCGATACGCAGTATTTT. It specifies CSVVLAGADTQYF.

In regard to this clonotype: This could be a read error, since a much larger clone is one nucleotide away. The CDR3 ends on some other residue instead of the conserved phenylalanine or tryptophan, so this is likely a read error. V and J are TRBV14 and TRBJ1-2; the D gene is possibly TRBD1 (6 bases). Germline lookup yields CDR1 SGHDN and CDR2 FVKESK. The CDR3 sequence is 14 residues long. Trimming stripped 5 bases from V and 3 bases from J, with 13 bases between. The CDR3 spells CASSNTGMDYGYTL. The CDR3 DNA follows: TGTGCCAGCAGCAACACAGGGATGGACTATGGCTACACCCTC.

This clonotype was counted ten times or more. This chain links TRBV20-1 with TRBJ1-1; 7 nucleotides align to TRBD1. V shed 3 bases, J shed 1 base, and the junction held 5 bases outside the gene matches. Germline loops: CDR1 DFQATT, CDR2 SNEGSKA (reference sequence). There are 14 residues in the CDR3. CDR3 in amino acids: CSARTGLGNTEAFF. The CDR3 DNA is TGCAGTGCTAGGACAGGGCTGGGGAACACTGAAGCTTTCTTT.

As for this clonotype: It may be a read error: a sequence one base away is much more abundant. This rearrangement joins TRBV7-9 to TRBJ2-2, with D perhaps being TRBD1 or TRBD2 (5 bases each). Germline CDR1 reads SEHNR; CDR2 reads FQNEAQ (reference sequence). This CDR3 has 16 residues. The DNA for the CDR3 is TGTGCCAGCAGTCCCAGCGCAGGGCCGAACACCGGGGAGCTGCTTTTT. Translation gives CASSPSAGPNTGELLF.

This clonotype was observed many times. The V call is TRBV27, the J call TRBJ2-7; D is perhaps TRBD1 or TRBD2 (5 bases each). V lost 3 bases, J lost 7 bases, and 13 bases lay in between. The CDR3 contains 13 residues. Germline V gene data show CDR1 as MNHEY and CDR2 as SMNVEV (reference sequence). The CDR3 loop is CASSFGEGREQYF. As DNA, the CDR3 is TGTGCCAGCAGTTTCGGTGAGGGGCGGGAGCAGTACTTC.

As to this clonotype: This may be a read error: a much more frequent sequence differs by one nucleotide. The CDR3 end shows no conserved phenylalanine or tryptophan, and so a read error is likely. This chain joins TRBV7-9 and TRBJ1-5; 11 bases line up with TRBD1. The ends lost 1 base at V and 7 bases at J; junction bases unmatched: 6. This CDR3 is 16 amino acids long. The germline gives CDR1 SEHNR, CDR2 FQNEAQ (reference sequence). As DNA, the CDR3 is TGTGCCAGCAGCTTAGGCGGACAGGGGGCTTGGCAGCCCCAGCATCTT. The encoded protein is CASSLGGQGAWQPQHL.

This clonotype was counted ten times or more. The chain recombines TRBV29-1 with TRBJ2-4; D unresolved. V lost 6 bases, J lost 5 bases, and 5 bases lay in between. CDR1 SQVTM and CDR2 ANQGSEA come from the germline V gene. The CDR3 consists of 10 residues. The CDR3 nucleotides are TGCAGCGTCGCAGAAAACATTCAGTACTTC. Its translation is CSVAENIQYF. The full variable domain, its missing parts supplied by reference TRBV29-1 and TRBJ2-4, is SAVISQKPSRDICQRGTSLTIQCQVDSQVTMMFWYRQQPGQSLTLIATANQGSEATYESGFVIDKFPISRPNLTFSTLTVSNMSPEDSSIYLCSVAENIQYFGAGTRLSVL.

This clonotype was seen ten or more times. The rearrangement links TRBV24-1 to TRBJ2-2; 11 nucleotides agree with TRBD2. Germline V gene sequence: CDR1 KGHDR, CDR2 SFDVKD. Trimming removed 8 bases from V and 1 base from J; junction bases left unmatched: 2. This CDR3 is built from 15 residues. The CDR3 spells CATKGTSGNTGELFF. The CDR3 DNA reads TGTGCCACCAAGGGGACTAGCGGGAACACCGGGGAGCTGTTTTTT.

In this sample, this clonotype turned up many times. V and J are TRBV5-4 and TRBJ1-1; 8 positions match TRBD1. CDR1 and CDR2 from the germline V gene are SGHNT and YYREEE (reference sequence). Trimming took 0 bases from V and 5 from J; bases not matched to a gene: 9. The CDR3 contains 16 residues. The CDR3 region is CASSLGLGQGETEAFF. The CDR3 nucleotides read TGTGCCAGCAGCTTGGGCTTAGGACAGGGAGAAACTGAAGCTTTCTTT.

This clonotype occurred many times. The chain carries TRBV13 and TRBJ2-1; TRBD2 matches at 12 bases. Germline CDR1 is PRHDT and CDR2 is FYEKMQ (reference sequence). CDR3 length equals 15 residues. Losses at the gene ends were 5 bases for V and 5 bases for J; bases not matched to a gene: 4. DNA for the CDR3: TGTGCCAGCAGCGAGACTAGCGGGAGAGACAATGAGCAGTTCTTC. This translates into CASSETSGRDNEQFF.

This clonotype came up many times. This rearrangement joins TRBV6-5 to TRBJ2-3; D remains unclear. Between the trimmed V and J ends, which lost 5 bases and 4 bases, there was a span of 10 bases. Germline values: CDR1 MNHEY, CDR2 SVGAGI. This CDR3 has 13 residues. The CDR3 nucleotides read TGTGCCAGCAGTATCCGGCTGGCAGATACGCAGTATTTT. It codes for CASSIRLADTQYF.

In this sample, this clonotype turned up many times. The chain combines TRBV12-3 or TRBV12-4 with TRBJ1-1; 7 bases fit TRBD1. V gave up 6 bases and J gave up 1 base; unmatched junction bases: 8. The CDR3 totals 15 residues. The CDR3 loop is CASSPRQGTNTEAFF. The CDR3 nucleotides read TGTGCCAGCAGCCCGCGACAGGGTACGAACACTGAAGCTTTCTTT.

At least ten counts were recorded for this clonotype. J is TRBJ2-7 and V is TRBV4-1; 12 bases are a match to TRBD2. The V and J ends lost 4 bases and 4 bases, in that order; junction bases with no gene match: 5. The CDR3 runs 15 residues. Germline lookup yields CDR1 MGHRA and CDR2 YSYEKL. CDR3 residues: CASSPQTSGGYEQYF. In nucleotides, the CDR3 is TGCGCCAGCAGCCCGCAGACTAGCGGGGGATACGAGCAGTACTTC.